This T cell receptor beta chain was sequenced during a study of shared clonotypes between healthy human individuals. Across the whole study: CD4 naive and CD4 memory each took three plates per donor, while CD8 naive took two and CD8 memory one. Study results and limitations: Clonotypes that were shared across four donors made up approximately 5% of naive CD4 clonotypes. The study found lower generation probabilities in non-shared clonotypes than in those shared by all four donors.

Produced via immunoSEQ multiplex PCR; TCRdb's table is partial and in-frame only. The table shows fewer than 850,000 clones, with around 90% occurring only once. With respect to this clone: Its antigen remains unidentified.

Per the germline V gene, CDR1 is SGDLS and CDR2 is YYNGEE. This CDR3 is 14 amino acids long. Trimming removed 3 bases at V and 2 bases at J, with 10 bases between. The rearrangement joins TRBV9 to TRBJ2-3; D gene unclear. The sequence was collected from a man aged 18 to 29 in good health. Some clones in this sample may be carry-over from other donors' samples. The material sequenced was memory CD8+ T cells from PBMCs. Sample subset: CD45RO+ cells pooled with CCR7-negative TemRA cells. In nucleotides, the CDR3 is TGTGCCAGCAGCGATAATGGGGTCACAGATACGCAGTATTTT. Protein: CASSDNGVTDTQYF.